This record looks at one T cell receptor (beta chain) sequence and its context. Primers included in the PCR were 60 Vbeta and 13 Jbeta primers. Sequencing was performed with immunoSEQ multiplex PCR; in TCRdb, only in-frame clones are kept and a portion is missing. The repertoire includes about 130,000 clones, 80% of them detected once, and 7% to 9.5% sits in the top ten. V lost 7 bases and J lost 7, with 10 bases in between. Germline CDR1 and CDR2: SEHNR and FQNEAQ (reference sequence). The length of the CDR3 is 11 residues. The record originates from a study of cytomegalovirus exposure and HLA in healthy donors.

The chain couples TRBV7-9 to TRBJ1-1; D gene ambiguous. This receptor was identified in a man aged 30 to 39 in good health and CMV-seropositive. Specimen: PBMCs. In DNA form, the CDR3 reads TGTGCCAGCAAAGTGACACATGAAGCTTTCTTT. Protein product: CASKVTHEAFF.